Listed below are T cell receptor beta chains from one sample, sequenced in a study of cytomegalovirus exposure and HLA in healthy donors. Here immunoSEQ multiplex PCR was the method, and the copy in TCRdb shows in-frame clones only, minus some. The table lists around 250,000 clones, 80% to 85% of them singletons. What was sequenced was PBMCs. The receptors originated from a woman aged 60 to 75 in good health and CMV-seropositive. The CDR3 runs from the conserved cysteine through the conserved F or W. Fields, in order: V gene, CDR3 length, D gene, clone size, J gene, CDR3 protein, CDR3 DNA. D genes are given only for firm matches. Where a row states a size, it is once, few, many or the class of an expanded clone; other rows omit it.

v_call: TRBV27
cdr3_length: 13
d_call: -
clone_size: once
j_call: TRBJ2-7
cdr3_aa: CASSLSVQYEQYF
cdr3_nt: TGTGCCAGCAGTTTAAGCGTGCAGTACGAGCAGTACTTC

v_call: TRBV28
cdr3_length: 17
d_call: TRBD2
clone_size: -
j_call: TRBJ2-2
cdr3_aa: CASSSPRTSGRAGELFF
cdr3_nt: TGTGCCAGCAGTTCCCCCCGGACTAGCGGGAGGGCCGGGGAGCTGTTTTTT

v_call: TRBV6-1
cdr3_length: 15
d_call: TRBD2
clone_size: -
j_call: TRBJ2-1
cdr3_aa: CASSHLAGGPWEQFF
cdr3_nt: TGTGCCAGCAGTCACCTAGCGGGAGGGCCTTGGGAGCAGTTCTTC

v_call: TRBV29-1
cdr3_length: 16
d_call: TRBD2
clone_size: -
j_call: TRBJ2-1
cdr3_aa: CSVEDWPRTRLNEQFF
cdr3_nt: TGCAGCGTTGAAGATTGGCCGAGGACTAGGCTCAATGAGCAGTTCTTC

v_call: TRBV10-3
cdr3_length: 15
d_call: -
clone_size: -
j_call: TRBJ1-3
cdr3_aa: CATKGHGNSGNTIYF
cdr3_nt: TGTGCCACCAAGGGACACGGAAACTCTGGAAACACCATATATTTT

v_call: TRBV29-1
cdr3_length: 12
d_call: -
clone_size: -
j_call: TRBJ2-7
cdr3_aa: CSVGGGFREQYF
cdr3_nt: TGCAGCGTGGGGGGTGGATTCCGGGAGCAGTACTTC

v_call: TRBV5-1
cdr3_length: 14
d_call: TRBD2
clone_size: -
j_call: TRBJ2-7
cdr3_aa: CASSSSGRANEQYF
cdr3_nt: TGCGCCAGCAGCTCGAGTGGGAGGGCCAACGAGCAGTACTTC

v_call: TRBV5-4
cdr3_length: 15
d_call: TRBD2
clone_size: -
j_call: TRBJ2-1
cdr3_aa: CASSYASGSYNEQFF
cdr3_nt: TGTGCCAGCAGCTATGCTAGCGGTAGCTACAATGAGCAGTTCTTC

v_call: TRBV27
cdr3_length: 15
d_call: TRBD2
clone_size: -
j_call: TRBJ2-2
cdr3_aa: CASRLAGGDTGELFF
cdr3_nt: TGTGCCAGCAGACTAGCGGGAGGAGACACCGGGGAGCTGTTTTTT

v_call: TRBV5-4
cdr3_length: 15
d_call: TRBD2
clone_size: -
j_call: TRBJ2-1
cdr3_aa: CASSPGTSGNNEQFF
cdr3_nt: TGTGCCAGCAGCCCGGGGACTAGCGGGAACAATGAGCAGTTCTTC

v_call: TRBV6-6
cdr3_length: 15
d_call: -
clone_size: -
j_call: TRBJ2-2
cdr3_aa: CASSYAGGNTGELFF
cdr3_nt: TGTGCCAGCAGTTATGCTGGCGGTAACACCGGGGAGCTGTTTTTT